These 7 T cell receptor beta chains originate from one sample sequenced in a study of blood T cell repertoires in COVID-19. Here immunoSEQ multiplex PCR was the method, and the copy in TCRdb shows in-frame clones only, minus some. There are approximately 300,000 clones in the sample; approximately 89% occur only once, and around 9% lies in the top ten. Sequencing was performed on PBMCs or T cells enriched from blood (not recorded which). The receptors were gathered from a woman in her 30s who had recovered from COVID-19.

This chain links TRBV14 with TRBJ2-1; 10 nucleotides match TRBD2. The CDR3 sequence is 15 residues long. The J segment lost 8 bases and the V segment lost 3 bases, leaving 7 bases of the junction unmatched. Per germline, CDR1 SGHDN and CDR2 FVKESK. CDR3 residues: CASSQGLAGVDEQFF. The DNA for the CDR3 is TGTGCCAGCAGCCAGGGGCTAGCGGGAGTCGATGAGCAGTTCTTC.

J is TRBJ2-3 and V is TRBV27; unclear D gene. Trimming removed 3 bases at V and 0 bases at J, with 13 bases between. The CDR3 sequence is 16 residues long. Germline V gene sequence: CDR1 MNHEY, CDR2 SMNVEV (reference sequence). The CDR3 DNA reads as TGTGCCAGCAGTTTCATTGAGTACCTAAGCACAGATACGCAGTATTTT. This codes for CASSFIEYLSTDTQYF.

This chain connects TRBV9 to TRBJ2-1; no reliable D call. CDR1 and CDR2 (germline): SGDLS, YYNGEE. This CDR3 is 12 amino acids long. The V end lost 4 bases, the J end lost 6 bases, and 8 bases lay between the germline ends. The CDR3 reads CASSYDSNEQFF. The CDR3 DNA sequence: TGTGCCAGCAGCTACGATAGCAATGAGCAGTTCTTC.

This clone was detected only a few times. Sequence at one end of the junction differs from germline and may be a read error. The rearrangement joins TRBV7-7 to TRBJ2-2, with D unresolved. Germline V gene data show CDR1 as SSHAT and CDR2 as FNYEAQ (reference sequence). The CDR3 has 13 amino acids. The CDR3 region has the DNA TGTGCTAGCAGCCCGTACGGCACCGGGGAGCTGTTTTTT. Its protein is CASSPYGTGELFF.

The chain uses TRBV5-1 and TRBJ2-5; tentative D call: TRBD1 (6 bases). The CDR3 is 13 residues long. CDR1 SGHRS and CDR2 YFSETQ come from the germline V gene. V lost 4 bases to trimming and J lost 2 bases, with 9 bases between them. The CDR3 coding sequence is TGCGCCAGCAGCGCACAGGGTCAAGAGACCCAGTACTTC. Translated: CASSAQGQETQYF.

The rearrangement uses TRBV3-1 (or the pseudogene TRBV3-2) and TRBJ2-3; 7 bases fit TRBD2. Germline CDR1 LGHDT, CDR2 YNNKEL (reference sequence). The CDR3 is 14 amino acids. V lost 4 bases, J lost 6 bases, and 7 bases stayed unmatched. The CDR3 DNA is TGTGCCAGCAGCCGGGCGGGAGTTTTGGATACGCAGTATTTT. Its translation is CASSRAGVLDTQYF.

The chain employs TRBV7-9 and TRBJ1-4, with D unresolved. V lost 6 bases and J 8 bases, leaving 22 bases between the germline ends. Germline V CDR1 and CDR2: SEHNR, FQNEAQ (reference sequence). This CDR3 contains 16 residues. In nucleotides, the CDR3 is TGTGCCAGCAGACCCCCGCTGGCAGGAAGAGAGGAAAAACTGTTTTTT. This gives the protein CASRPPLAGREEKLFF.